Below are 23 T cell receptor beta chains sequenced from a single sample in a study of a mutant IDH1 vaccine in newly diagnosed glioma. The antigens these receptors bind are not known. TCRdb's table, derived via immunoSEQ multiplex PCR, lists solely in-frame clones and lacks some. The sample consists of 34,000 or so clones, roughly three quarters of them appearing once. Noted time point: week 11, during vaccination. In the vaccine, a single dose held 300 ug of the mutant IDH1 20-mer peptide, along with topical imiquimod. The source was PBMCs, collected from a glioma patient whose treatment included an IDH1 peptide vaccine. All receptors come from a man under 40 with glioma.

The chain couples TRBV5-6 to TRBJ1-2; D is perhaps TRBD1 (5 bases). The germline V and J ends were trimmed by 2 bases and 2 bases, with 10 bases remaining between them. Germline CDR1 is SGHDT and CDR2 is YYEEEE. The CDR3 length is 14 residues. The CDR3 coding sequence is TGTGCCAGCAGCTTTGGACGGGGGAACTATGGCTACACCTTC. Encoded protein: CASSFGRGNYGYTF.

The V and J genes are TRBV30 and TRBJ1-2, with no clear D. V lost 0 bases and J 4 bases, leaving 6 bases between the germline ends. Germline V lookup: CDR1 GTSNPN, CDR2 SVGIG (reference sequence). The CDR3 sequence is 12 residues long. The CDR3 region is CAWSVRVYGYTF. The CDR3 bases are TGTGCCTGGAGTGTCCGAGTCTATGGCTACACCTTC.

This clone was counted only a few times. The rearrangement uses TRBV6-5 and TRBJ2-5; 7 bases are a match to TRBD2. The CDR3 spans 14 residues. The ends lost 2 bases at V and 5 bases at J; junction bases unmatched: 5. Germline V gene data show CDR1 as MNHEY and CDR2 as SVGAGI. In nucleotides, the CDR3 is TGTGCCAGCAGTTACAGAAGTAGCGGGGAGACCCAGTACTTC. Its protein is CASSYRSSGETQYF.

The rearrangement links TRBV4-2 to TRBJ2-1; 7 bases fit TRBD2. Looked up from germline, CDR1 is LGHNA and CDR2 is YNFKEQ. The CDR3 is 17 amino acids. Unmatched junction bases numbered 16, after V lost 2 bases and J lost 9 bases. The CDR3: CASSQQRGQPGVVEQFF. In DNA, the CDR3 is TGTGCCAGCAGCCAACAGCGGGGCCAGCCGGGCGTCGTTGAGCAGTTCTTC.

This sequence joins TRBV29-1 and TRBJ2-7, with D possibly TRBD2 on 6 matching bases. V was clipped by 3 bases and J by 6 bases, with 24 bases between them. The germline V gene encodes CDR1 SQVTM and CDR2 ANQGSEA. The CDR3 length is 16 residues. CDR3 region: CSVEPLAGRFPLEQYF. CDR3 sequence (DNA): TGCAGCGTTGAGCCGCTCGCGGGGCGATTCCCTCTCGAGCAGTACTTC.

The rearrangement links TRBV7-5 to TRBJ2-5. TRBV7-5 represents a pseudogene. The CDR3 length is 13 residues. This CDR3 is CVRSLEGKETQYF. As DNA, the CDR3 is TGTGTCAGAAGCTTAGAAGGGAAAGAGACCCAGTACTTC.

This clone was seen more than once but under ten times. The chain couples TRBV28 to TRBJ1-1, with a possible D match to TRBD1 (6 bases). Per germline, CDR1 MDHEN and CDR2 SYDVKM. This CDR3 is 15 amino acids long. Trimming took 6 bases from V and 1 from J, leaving 15 bases between them. The DNA of the CDR3 is TGTGCCAGCAGATTTACAGGGAGTAGGAACACTGAAGCTTTCTTT. It specifies CASRFTGSRNTEAFF. The full variable domain, its missing parts supplied by reference TRBV28 and TRBJ1-1, is DVKVTQSSRYLVKRTGEKVFLECVQDMDHENMFWYRQDPGLGLRLIYFSYDVKMKEKGDIPEGYSVSREKKERFSLILESASTNQTSMYLCASRFTGSRNTEAFFGQGTRLTVV.

This clone qualifies as medium-sized (0.01 to 0.1%). The chain carries TRBV30 and TRBJ1-5; D is ambiguous. The germline V gene encodes CDR1 GTSNPN and CDR2 SVGIG (reference sequence). Trimming left V 0 bases short and J 5 bases short, with 14 bases between. This CDR3 has 15 residues. The chain's CDR3 is CAWSVRGFRDQPQHF. As DNA, the CDR3 is TGTGCCTGGAGTGTACGAGGATTTCGGGATCAGCCCCAGCATTTT.

The chain uses TRBV29-1 and TRBJ2-3; D tentatively fits TRBD1 or TRBD2 (5 bases each). Trimming took off 0 bases at V and 5 bases at J, with 12 bases between the two ends. Germline CDR1 and CDR2: SQVTM and ANQGSEA. This CDR3 is 14 amino acids long. CDR3: CSVEEDGGKDTQYF. DNA of the CDR3: TGCAGCGTTGAAGAGGATGGGGGAAAAGATACGCAGTATTTT.

V gene TRBV6-5 combines with J gene TRBJ1-6; D might be TRBD1 (6 bases). Germline CDR1 and CDR2: MNHEY and SVGAGI. V was clipped by 0 bases and J by 8 bases, with 11 bases between them. The CDR3 sequence is 15 residues long. The CDR3 DNA sequence: TGTGCCAGCAGTTACTCAACCAGGGGCGATTCACCCCTCCACTTT. It yields the protein CASSYSTRGDSPLHF.

The CDR3 protein is CASSLRLAGLGDTQYF. CDR3 DNA: TGTGCCAGCAGTTTAAGGCTAGCGGGGTTGGGGGATACGCAGTATTTT. The genes are TRBV27 and TRBJ2-3, with 9 bases lining up with TRBD2. Losses at the gene ends were 2 bases for V and 6 bases for J; bases not matched to a gene: 9. The CDR3 loop spans 16 amino acids. Germline-derived CDR1 and CDR2 are MNHEY and SMNVEV (reference sequence).

CDR3: CASSSSRTDTQYF. The CDR3 region has the DNA TGTGCCAGCAGCTCCTCCCGCACAGATACGCAGTATTTT. The gene calls are TRBV7-2 and TRBJ2-3; D gene ambiguous. V gave up 4 bases and J gave up 1 base, with 6 bases separating them. Germline-derived CDR1 and CDR2 are SGHTA and FQGNSA. The CDR3 length is 13 residues. The full variable domain, rest sourced from reference TRBV7-2 and TRBJ2-3, is GAGVSQSPSNKVTEKGKDVELRCDPISGHTALYWYRQSLGQGLEFLIYFQGNSAPDKSGLPSDRFSAERTGGSVSTLTIQRTQQEDSAVYLCASSSSRTDTQYFGPGTRLTVL.

The chain combines TRBV6-5 with TRBJ1-5, with D perhaps TRBD1 (5 bases). In germline, CDR1 is MNHEY, CDR2 SVGAGI. The CDR3 loop spans 14 amino acids. The V end lost 6 bases, the J end lost 5 bases, and 14 bases lay between the germline ends. The CDR3 region has the DNA TGTGCCAGCAGCACCGGGACTCAGGATCAGCCCCAGCATTTT. It codes for CASSTGTQDQPQHF.

The chain's CDR3 is CASSLTDLPYNEQFF. CDR3 DNA sequence: TGTGCCAGCAGCTTAACAGATTTGCCCTACAATGAGCAGTTCTTC. The chain combines TRBV5-6 with TRBJ2-1; D unclear. The CDR3 consists of 15 residues. Per the germline V gene, CDR1 is SGHDT and CDR2 is YYEEEE. Trimming removed 2 bases at V and 2 bases at J, with 11 bases between.

The gene calls are TRBV6-1 and TRBJ2-7; D perhaps matches TRBD2 (7 bases). Trimming took off 6 bases at V and 9 bases at J, with 21 bases between the two ends. The germline V gene encodes CDR1 MNHNS and CDR2 SASEGT. CDR3 size: 14 residues. The CDR3 reads CASRLEKGGGGQYF. The CDR3 DNA reads as TGTGCCAGCAGACTCGAGAAGGGGGGAGGGGGGCAGTACTTC.

The V and J genes are TRBV9 and TRBJ2-7, with D possibly matching TRBD2 (6 bases). Germline V lookup: CDR1 SGDLS, CDR2 YYNGEE. Trimming stripped 5 bases from V and 1 base from J, with 16 bases between. CDR3 length equals 15 residues. The CDR3 reads CASSGTPEGSYEQYF. The DNA for the CDR3 is TGTGCCAGCAGTGGGACTCCGGAGGGTTCCTACGAGCAGTACTTC.

The rearrangement uses TRBV6-1 and TRBJ2-7; TRBD2 might be the D (6 bases). The CDR3 has 13 residues. The V end lost 11 bases, the J end lost 0 bases, and 14 bases lay between the germline ends. CDR1 is MNHNS and CDR2 is SASEGT in the germline V gene. CDR3 DNA sequence: TGTGCCGGAGGGGCCAGGATCTCCTACGAGCAGTACTTC. It codes for CAGGARISYEQYF.

The chain has TRBV30 and TRBJ2-1; 13 positions agree with TRBD2. Per germline, CDR1 GTSNPN and CDR2 SVGIG (reference sequence). With V trimmed by 3 bases and J by 4 bases, 0 bases remained unmatched. The CDR3 is made up of 14 amino acids. The CDR3 region has the DNA TGTGCCTGGAGGGGACTAGCGGGATACAATGAGCAGTTCTTC. Protein: CAWRGLAGYNEQFF.

This chain uses TRBV29-1 with TRBJ1-1; no reliable D call. This CDR3 is 13 amino acids long. Between the trimmed V and J ends, which lost 2 bases and 1 base, there was a span of 8 bases. Germline values: CDR1 SQVTM, CDR2 ANQGSEA. The CDR3 nucleotides are TGCAGCGTTGAATGGGATGAGAACACTGAAGCTTTCTTT. Amino acid sequence: CSVEWDENTEAFF.

The gene calls are TRBV7-9 and TRBJ2-3; perhaps D is TRBD1 or TRBD2 (6 bases each). Germline CDR1 SEHNR, CDR2 FQNEAQ (reference sequence). V shed 5 bases and J shed 1 base, with 16 bases lying between them. The CDR3 contains 16 residues. The DNA for the CDR3 is TGTGCCAGCAGCGAAGAGGGGGGAACGGGCACAGATACGCAGTATTTT. Protein: CASSEEGGTGTDTQYF.

The chain has TRBV30 and TRBJ1-1, with TRBD1 as a possible D gene (5 bases). Germline CDR1 and CDR2: GTSNPN and SVGIG (reference sequence). The CDR3 totals 14 residues. V was clipped by 0 bases and J by 6 bases, with 14 bases between them. The CDR3: CAWSVRRVFPEAFF. The CDR3 DNA reads TGTGCCTGGAGTGTACGCAGGGTATTTCCTGAAGCTTTCTTT.

The chain carries TRBV5-1 and TRBJ2-1; tentatively, D is TRBD1 (5 bases). Germline CDR1 is SGHRS and CDR2 is YFSETQ. This CDR3 is 14 amino acids long. V dropped 4 bases and J dropped 14 bases, with 22 bases sitting between them. The CDR3 is CASSHRDGLTEKFF. The CDR3 DNA is TGCGCCAGCAGCCATAGAGATGGATTGACAGAGAAGTTCTTC. The full variable domain, rest sourced from reference TRBV5-1 and TRBJ2-1, is KAGVTQTPRYLIKTRGQQVTLSCSPISGHRSVSWYQQTPGQGLQFLFEYFSETQRNKGNFPGRFSGRQFSNSRSEMNVSTLELGDSALYLCASSHRDGLTEKFFGPGTRLTVL.

V usage is TRBV30 and J usage is TRBJ2-3; 10 nucleotides line up with TRBD2. The CDR3 is 15 residues long. V shed 1 base and J 5 bases; nucleotides not matched to a gene: 6. In germline, CDR1 is GTSNPN, CDR2 SVGIG (reference sequence). The CDR3 DNA is TGTGCCTGGAGTGCCGCTAGCGGGAGAAGAGATACGCAGTATTTT. It codes for CAWSAASGRRDTQYF.